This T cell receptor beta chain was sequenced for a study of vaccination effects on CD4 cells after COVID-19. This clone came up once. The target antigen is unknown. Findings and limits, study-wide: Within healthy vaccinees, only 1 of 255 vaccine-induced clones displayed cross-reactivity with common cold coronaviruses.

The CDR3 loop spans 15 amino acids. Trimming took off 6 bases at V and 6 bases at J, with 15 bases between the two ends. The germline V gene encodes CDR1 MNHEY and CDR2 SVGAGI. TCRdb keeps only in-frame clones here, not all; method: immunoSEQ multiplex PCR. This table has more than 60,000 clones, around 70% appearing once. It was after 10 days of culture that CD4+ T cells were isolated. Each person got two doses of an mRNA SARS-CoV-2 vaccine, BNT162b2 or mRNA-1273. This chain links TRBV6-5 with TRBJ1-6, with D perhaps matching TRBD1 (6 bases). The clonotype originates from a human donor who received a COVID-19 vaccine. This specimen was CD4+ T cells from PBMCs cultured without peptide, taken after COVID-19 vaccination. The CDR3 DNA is TGTGCCAGCAGACCGGACAGCTTAAGTAATTCACCCCTCCACTTT. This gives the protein CASRPDSLSNSPLHF.